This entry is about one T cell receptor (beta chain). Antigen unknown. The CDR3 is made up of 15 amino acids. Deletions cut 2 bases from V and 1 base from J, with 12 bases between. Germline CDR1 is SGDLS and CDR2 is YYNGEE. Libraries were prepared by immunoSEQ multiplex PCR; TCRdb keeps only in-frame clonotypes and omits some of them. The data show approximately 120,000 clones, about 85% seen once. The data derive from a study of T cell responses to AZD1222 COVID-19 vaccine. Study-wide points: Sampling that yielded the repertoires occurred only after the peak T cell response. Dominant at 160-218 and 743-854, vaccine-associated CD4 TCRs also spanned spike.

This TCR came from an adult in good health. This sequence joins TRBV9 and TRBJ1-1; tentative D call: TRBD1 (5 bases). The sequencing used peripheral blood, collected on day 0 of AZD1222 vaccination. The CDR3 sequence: CASSVLGHPNTEAFF. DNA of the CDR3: TGTGCCAGCAGCGTTCTCGGACACCCGAACACTGAAGCTTTCTTT.